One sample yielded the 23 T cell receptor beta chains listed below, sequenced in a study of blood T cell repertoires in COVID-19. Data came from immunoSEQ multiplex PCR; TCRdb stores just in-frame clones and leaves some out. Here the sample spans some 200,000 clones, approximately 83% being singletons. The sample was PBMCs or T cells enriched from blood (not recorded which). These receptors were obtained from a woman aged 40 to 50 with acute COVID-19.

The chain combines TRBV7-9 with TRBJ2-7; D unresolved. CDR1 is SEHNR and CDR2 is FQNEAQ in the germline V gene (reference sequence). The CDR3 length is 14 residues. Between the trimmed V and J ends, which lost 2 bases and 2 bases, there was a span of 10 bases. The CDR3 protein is CASSLNTRPYEQYF. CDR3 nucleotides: TGTGCCAGCAGCTTAAACACCCGCCCCTACGAGCAGTACTTC.

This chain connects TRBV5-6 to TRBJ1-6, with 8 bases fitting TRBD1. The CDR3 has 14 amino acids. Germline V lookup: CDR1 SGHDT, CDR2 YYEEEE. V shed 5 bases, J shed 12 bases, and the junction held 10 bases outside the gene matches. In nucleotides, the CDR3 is TGTGCCAGCAGTCCCGGACAGGGATTGGGACCCCTCCACTTT. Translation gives CASSPGQGLGPLHF.

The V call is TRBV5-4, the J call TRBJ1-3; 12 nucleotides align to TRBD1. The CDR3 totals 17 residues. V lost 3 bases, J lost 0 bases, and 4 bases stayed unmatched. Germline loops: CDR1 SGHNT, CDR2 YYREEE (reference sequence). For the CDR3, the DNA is TGTGCCAGCAGCTCCGGGACAGGGGGCTTCTCTGGAAACACCATATATTTT. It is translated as CASSSGTGGFSGNTIYF.

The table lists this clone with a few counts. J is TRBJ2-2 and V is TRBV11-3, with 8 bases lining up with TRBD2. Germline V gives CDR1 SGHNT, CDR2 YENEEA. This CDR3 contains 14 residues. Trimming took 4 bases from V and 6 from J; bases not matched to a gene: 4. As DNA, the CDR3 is TGTGCCAGCAGCTCGGGAGGGCGTGCCGGGGAGCTGTTTTTT. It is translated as CASSSGGRAGELFF.

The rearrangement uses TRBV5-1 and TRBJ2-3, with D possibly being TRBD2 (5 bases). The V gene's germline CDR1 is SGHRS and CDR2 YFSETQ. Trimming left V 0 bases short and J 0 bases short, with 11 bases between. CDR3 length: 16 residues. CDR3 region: CASSLAVGASTDTQYF. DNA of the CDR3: TGCGCCAGCAGCTTGGCCGTGGGAGCTAGCACAGATACGCAGTATTTT.

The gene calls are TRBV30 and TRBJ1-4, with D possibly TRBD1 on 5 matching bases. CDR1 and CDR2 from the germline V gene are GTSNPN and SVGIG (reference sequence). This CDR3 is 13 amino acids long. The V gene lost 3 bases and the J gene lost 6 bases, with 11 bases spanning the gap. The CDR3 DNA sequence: TGTGCCTGGAGCGGGGGACCTCATGAAAAACTGTTTTTT. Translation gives CAWSGGPHEKLFF.

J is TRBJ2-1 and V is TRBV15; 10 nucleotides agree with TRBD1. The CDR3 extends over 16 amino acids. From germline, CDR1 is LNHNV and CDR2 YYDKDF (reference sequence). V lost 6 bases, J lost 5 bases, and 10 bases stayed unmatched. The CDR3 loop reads CATRGQGLNRDNEQFF. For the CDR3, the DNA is TGTGCCACCAGGGGACAGGGGTTGAATAGGGACAATGAGCAGTTCTTC.

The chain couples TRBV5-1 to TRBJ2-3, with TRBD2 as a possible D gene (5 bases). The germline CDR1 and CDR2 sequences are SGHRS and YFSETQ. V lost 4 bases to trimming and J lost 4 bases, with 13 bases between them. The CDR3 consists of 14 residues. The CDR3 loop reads CASSLNPRADTQYF. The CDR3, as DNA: TGCGCCAGCAGCCTGAACCCGAGGGCAGATACGCAGTATTTT. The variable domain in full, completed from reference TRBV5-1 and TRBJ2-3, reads KAGVTQTPRYLIKTRGQQVTLSCSPISGHRSVSWYQQTPGQGLQFLFEYFSETQRNKGNFPGRFSGRQFSNSRSEMNVSTLELGDSALYLCASSLNPRADTQYFGPGTRLTVL.

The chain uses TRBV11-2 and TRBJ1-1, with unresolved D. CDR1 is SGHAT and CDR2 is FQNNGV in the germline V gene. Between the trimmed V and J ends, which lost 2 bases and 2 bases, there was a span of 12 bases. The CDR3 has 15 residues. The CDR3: CASSLRLQPNTEAFF. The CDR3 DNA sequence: TGTGCCAGCAGCTTAAGGTTACAGCCAAACACTGAAGCTTTCTTT.

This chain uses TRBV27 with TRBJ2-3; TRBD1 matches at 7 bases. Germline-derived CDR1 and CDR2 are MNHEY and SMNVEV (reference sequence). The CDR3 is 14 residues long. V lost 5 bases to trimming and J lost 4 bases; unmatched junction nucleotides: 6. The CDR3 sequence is CASSTTGNPDTQYF. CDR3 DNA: TGTGCCAGCAGTACGACAGGGAATCCAGATACGCAGTATTTT.

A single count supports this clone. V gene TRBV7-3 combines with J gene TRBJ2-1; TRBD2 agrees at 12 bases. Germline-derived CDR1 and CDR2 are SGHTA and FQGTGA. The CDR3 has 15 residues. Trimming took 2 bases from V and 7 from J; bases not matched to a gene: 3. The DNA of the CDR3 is TGTGCCAGCAGCTTAGATCTAGCGGGGGGGAATGAGCAGTTCTTC. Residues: CASSLDLAGGNEQFF. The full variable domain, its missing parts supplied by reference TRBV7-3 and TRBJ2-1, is GAGVSQTPSNKVTEKGKYVELRCDPISGHTALYWYRQSLGQGPEFLIYFQGTGAADDSGLPNDRFFAVRPEGSVSTLKIQRTERGDSAVYLCASSLDLAGGNEQFFGPGTRLTVL.

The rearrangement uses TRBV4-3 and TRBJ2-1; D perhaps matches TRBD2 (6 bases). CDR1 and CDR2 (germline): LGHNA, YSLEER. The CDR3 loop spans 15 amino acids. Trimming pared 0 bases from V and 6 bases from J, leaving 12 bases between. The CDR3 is CASSQEEGLVNEQFF. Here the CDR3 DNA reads TGCGCCAGCAGCCAAGAGGAGGGGTTGGTCAATGAGCAGTTCTTC.

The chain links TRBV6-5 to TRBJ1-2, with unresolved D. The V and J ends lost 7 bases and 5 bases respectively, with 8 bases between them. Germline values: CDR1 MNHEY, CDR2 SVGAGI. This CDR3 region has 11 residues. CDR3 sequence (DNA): TGTGCCAGCACCTATAGATATGGCTACACCTTC. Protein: CASTYRYGYTF.

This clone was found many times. CDR3 DNA: TGTGCCAGCACACTAGCGAACACCGGGGAGCTGTTTTTT. Protein product: CASTLANTGELFF. This rearrangement joins TRBV2 to TRBJ2-2; TRBD2 is a possible D gene (5 bases). Germline V gives CDR1 SNHLY, CDR2 FYNNEI. Between the trimmed V and J ends, which lost 7 bases and 0 bases, there was a span of 6 bases. This CDR3 comprises 13 residues.

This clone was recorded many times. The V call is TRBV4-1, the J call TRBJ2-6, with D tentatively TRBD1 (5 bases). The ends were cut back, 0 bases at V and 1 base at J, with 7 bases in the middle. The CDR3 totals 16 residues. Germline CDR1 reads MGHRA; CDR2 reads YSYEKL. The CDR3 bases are TGCGCCAGCAGCCAAGATCAGGGATCTGGGGCCAACGTCCTGACTTTC. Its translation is CASSQDQGSGANVLTF.

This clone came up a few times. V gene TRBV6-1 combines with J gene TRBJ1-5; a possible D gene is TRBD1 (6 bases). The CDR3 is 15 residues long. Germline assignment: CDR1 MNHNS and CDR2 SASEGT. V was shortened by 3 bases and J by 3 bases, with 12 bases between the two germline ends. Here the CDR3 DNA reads TGTGCCAGCAGTGAGACCGGGACAAACAATCAGCCCCAGCATTTT. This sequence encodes CASSETGTNNQPQHF.

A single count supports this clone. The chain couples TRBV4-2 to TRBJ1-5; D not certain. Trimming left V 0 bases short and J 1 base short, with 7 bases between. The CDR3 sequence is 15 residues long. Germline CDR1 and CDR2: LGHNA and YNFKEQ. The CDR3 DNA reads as TGTGCCAGCAGCCAAGATCCACAGAGCAATCAGCCCCAGCATTTT. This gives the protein CASSQDPQSNQPQHF.

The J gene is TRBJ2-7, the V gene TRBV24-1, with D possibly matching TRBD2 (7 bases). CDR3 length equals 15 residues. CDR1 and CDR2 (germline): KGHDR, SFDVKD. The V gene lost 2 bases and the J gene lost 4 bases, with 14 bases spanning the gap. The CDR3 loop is CATSDSGGSMYEQYF. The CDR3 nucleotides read TGTGCCACCAGTGATTCGGGGGGCTCGATGTACGAGCAGTACTTC.

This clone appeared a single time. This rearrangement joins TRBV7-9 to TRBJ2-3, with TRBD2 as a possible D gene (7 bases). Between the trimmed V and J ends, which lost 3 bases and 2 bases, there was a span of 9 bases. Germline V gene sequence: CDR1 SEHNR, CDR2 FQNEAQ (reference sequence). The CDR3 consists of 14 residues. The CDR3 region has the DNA TGTGCCAGCAGCTTCGGGGGGCCCACAGATACGCAGTATTTT. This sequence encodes CASSFGGPTDTQYF.

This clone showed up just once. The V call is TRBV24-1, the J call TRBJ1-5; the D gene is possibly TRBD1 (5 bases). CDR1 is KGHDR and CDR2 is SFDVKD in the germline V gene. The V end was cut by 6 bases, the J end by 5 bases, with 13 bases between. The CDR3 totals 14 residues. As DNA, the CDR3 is TGTGCCACCAGTTCCGTCCAGGGTGATCAGCCCCAGCATTTT. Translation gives CATSSVQGDQPQHF.

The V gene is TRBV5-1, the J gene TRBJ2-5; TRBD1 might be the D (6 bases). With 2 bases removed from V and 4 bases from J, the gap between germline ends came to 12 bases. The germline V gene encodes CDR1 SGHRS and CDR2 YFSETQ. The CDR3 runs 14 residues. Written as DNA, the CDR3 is TGCGCCAGCAGCTTAGGGGGAAGTAGAGAGACCCAGTACTTC. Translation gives CASSLGGSRETQYF.

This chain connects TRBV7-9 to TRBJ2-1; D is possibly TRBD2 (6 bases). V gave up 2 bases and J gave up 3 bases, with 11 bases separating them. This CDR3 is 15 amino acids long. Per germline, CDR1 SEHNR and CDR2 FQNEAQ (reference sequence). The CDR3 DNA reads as TGTGCCAGCAGCTTAAGTGCGGGGTTCTACAATGAGCAGTTCTTC. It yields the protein CASSLSAGFYNEQFF.

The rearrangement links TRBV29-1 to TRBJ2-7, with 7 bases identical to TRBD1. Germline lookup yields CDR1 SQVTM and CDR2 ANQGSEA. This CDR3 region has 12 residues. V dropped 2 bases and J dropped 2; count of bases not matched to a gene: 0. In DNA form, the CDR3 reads TGCAGCGTTGAACAGGGGGCCTACGAGCAGTACTTC. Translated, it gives CSVEQGAYEQYF.